This T cell receptor beta chain was sequenced in a study of cytomegalovirus exposure and HLA in healthy donors. Overall study context: An earlier analysis found under 130 million unique TCR beta sequences from about 179 million T cells. Notes on the study in general: TCR beta V segments were, for the most part, productive about 90% or about 30% of the time in an earlier analysis. The authors later linked a missense DCLRE1C variant to TCR beta V- and J-gene trimming. With DRB1 most and HLA-C fewest, TCR association rates differed between HLA loci in a later analysis.

Comments on this clone: Its specificity is unknown.

The CDR3 is made up of 14 amino acids. Trimming cost V 5 bases and J 3 bases, with 13 bases left between them. Germline V gene data show CDR1 as SEHNR and CDR2 as FQNEAQ (reference sequence). PCR involved 60 Vbeta and 13 Jbeta primers. Sequenced by immunoSEQ multiplex PCR; TCRdb stores in-frame clones only, minus some. The repertoire consists of around 210,000 clones, with roughly 73% occurring once and the leading ten covering under 0.6%. Material: PBMCs. The sequence came from a boy between 10 and 17 years old in good health and CMV-seronegative. The chain links TRBV7-9 to TRBJ2-5, with D possibly being TRBD2 (5 bases). CDR3 loop: CASSHTAREETQYF. CDR3 nucleotides: TGTGCCAGCAGCCACACGGCGAGGGAAGAGACCCAGTACTTC.